The T cell receptor beta chain under discussion was sequenced for a study of metastatic and nonmetastatic thyroid tumors. Across the whole study: Repertoires were compared across blood and tumor or nodule tissue from malignant and benign thyroid patients. Whole-study findings and limits: Malignant tumors reportedly showed significantly higher TCR beta diversity than benign nodules in both blood and tumor.

The CDR3 has 16 amino acids. Germline V gene lookup returns CDR1 MNHNS and CDR2 SASEGT. V was trimmed by 0 bases and J by 4 bases, leaving 15 bases between them. This clone appeared a few times. The antigen remains unidentified. Before thyroid surgery, none of the patients had received any treatment. Original methodology: The study's classifier, a distant-metastasis tool for papillary thyroid cancer, was built using CDR3 differences across clinicopathological groups. TCRdb reanalyzed the PCR reads via MiXCR. The V and J calls here are based on TCRdb, not the publication. There are about 14,000 clones in the sample; approximately 12% occur only once, and approximately 15% lies in the top ten.

Sequencing input: blood. The chain employs TRBV6-1 and TRBJ1-2; no clear D. The receptor comes from a female donor with papillary thyroid cancer or a benign thyroid nodule (not recorded which). Some clones in this sample may be carry-over from other donors' samples. CDR3 region: CASSEARGWIPYGYTF. CDR3 coding DNA: TGTGCCAGCAGTGAAGCTAGAGGATGGATCCCCTATGGCTACACCTTC.